This TCR beta chain was sequenced in a study of CD8+ T cells in alopecia areata. General study results and limits: Compared with normal scalp, lesional scalp had higher clonality and more expanded CD8+ clones.

cDNA reverse transcribed from extracted RNA served as the sequencing template. Assay used: immunoSEQ multiplex PCR; TCRdb lists only in-frame clones, some missing. Of 90,000 or so clones listed, around 44% are singletons. This clone was seen only a few times. Antigen unknown. Treatment in this sample: oral pan-JAK inhibitor, 5-10 mg twice daily. CDR1 is MNHNS and CDR2 is SASEGT in the germline V gene. This CDR3 comprises 13 residues. V was shortened by 5 bases and J by 8 bases, with 13 bases between the two germline ends. This TCR was recovered from a human donor with alopecia areata. The sequencing used CD8+ T cells sorted from blood, collected at week 24, from a patient treated with tofacitinib. V usage is TRBV6-1 and J usage is TRBJ2-1, with D perhaps given as TRBD1 or TRBD2 (6 bases each). CDR3 DNA: TGTGCCAGCAGTCCGGGGGCACGGGATGAGCAGTTCTTC. It is translated as CASSPGARDEQFF.